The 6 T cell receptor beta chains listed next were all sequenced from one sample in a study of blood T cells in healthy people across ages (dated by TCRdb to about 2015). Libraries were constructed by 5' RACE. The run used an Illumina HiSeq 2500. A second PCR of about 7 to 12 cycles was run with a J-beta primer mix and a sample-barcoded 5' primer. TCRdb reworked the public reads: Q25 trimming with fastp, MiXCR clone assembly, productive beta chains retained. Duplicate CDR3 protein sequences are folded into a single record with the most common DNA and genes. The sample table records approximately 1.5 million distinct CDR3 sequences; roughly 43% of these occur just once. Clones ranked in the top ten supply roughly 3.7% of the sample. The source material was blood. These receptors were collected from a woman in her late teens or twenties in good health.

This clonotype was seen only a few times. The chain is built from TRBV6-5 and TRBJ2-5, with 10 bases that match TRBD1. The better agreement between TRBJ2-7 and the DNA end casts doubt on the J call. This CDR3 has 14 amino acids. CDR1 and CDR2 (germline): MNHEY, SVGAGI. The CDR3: CASSKGTGVGEQYF. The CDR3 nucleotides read TGTGCCAGCAGTAAAGGGACAGGGGTCGGCGAGCAGTACTTC.

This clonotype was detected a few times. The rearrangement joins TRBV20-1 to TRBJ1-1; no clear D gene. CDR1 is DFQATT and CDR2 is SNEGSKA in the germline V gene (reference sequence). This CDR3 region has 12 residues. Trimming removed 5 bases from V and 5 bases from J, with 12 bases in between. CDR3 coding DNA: TGCAGTGCTCCTCGACAAGGGACTGAAGCTTTCTTT. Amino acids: CSAPRQGTEAFF.

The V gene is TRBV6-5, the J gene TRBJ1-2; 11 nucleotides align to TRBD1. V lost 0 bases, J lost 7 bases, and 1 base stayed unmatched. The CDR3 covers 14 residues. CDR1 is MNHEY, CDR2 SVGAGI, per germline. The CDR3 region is CASSYSGTGGGYTF. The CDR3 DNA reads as TGTGCCAGCAGTTACTCCGGGACAGGGGGTGGCTACACCTTC.

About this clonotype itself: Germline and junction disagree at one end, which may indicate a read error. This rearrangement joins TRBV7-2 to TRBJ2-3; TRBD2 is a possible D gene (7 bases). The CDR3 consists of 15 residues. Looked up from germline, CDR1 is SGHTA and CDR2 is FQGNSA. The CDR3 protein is CASRLGGVPTATQYF. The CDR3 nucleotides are TGTGCCAGCAGGCTAGGGGGGGTCCCCACAGCTACGCAGTATTTT.

The CDR3 nucleotides are TGTGCCAGCAGTGAGGTCGGAGGCTATGGCTACACCTTC. Its translation is CASSEVGGYGYTF. The V gene is TRBV2, the J gene TRBJ1-2; D unclear. Germline CDR1 and CDR2: SNHLY and FYNNEI. Deletions cut 3 bases from V and 4 bases from J, with 9 bases between. This CDR3 has 13 amino acids.

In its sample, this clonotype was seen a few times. CDR3: CASSLTGPHNEQFF. The CDR3 region has the DNA TGTGCCAGCAGCTTAACGGGTCCTCACAATGAGCAGTTCTTC. The V call is TRBV7-3, the J call TRBJ2-1; D is unclear. Germline CDR1 SGHTA, CDR2 FQGTGA. The V end was cut by 0 bases, the J end by 5 bases, with 8 bases between. The CDR3 runs 14 residues.